This T cell receptor (beta chain) was captured in a study of human T cells and chemical hapten exposure. The sample holds a few counts of this clonotype. Antigen specificity is unknown. General study findings and limits: TCRs at high frequency, those above 1 in 1000, did not change with DPC sensitization.

TCRdb independently ran MiXCR on the RACE reads; one entry per CDR3 protein. Of roughly 250,000 distinct CDR3 sequences listed, approximately 8.4% are singletons. Germline V gene sequence: CDR1 SGHDT, CDR2 YYEEEE. V shed 2 bases and J shed 4 bases, with 9 bases lying between them. The CDR3 is 13 residues long. Time point meaning: pre-sensitization, week 0. The treatment denotes: therapeutic diphenylcyclopropenone sensitization with weekly scalp DPC. The chain is built from TRBV5-6 and TRBJ1-1; D is unclear. The clonotype originates from a woman aged 40 to 55 with alopecia areata. Some clones in this sample may be carry-over from other donors' samples. The material sequenced was whole blood, taken in connection with sensitization to the hapten diphenylcyclopropenone (DPC). The CDR3 sequence is CASSFPTVTEAFF. The CDR3 bases are TGTGCCAGCAGCTTCCCAACAGTCACTGAAGCTTTCTTT.